The 32 T cell receptor beta chains reported below all come from one sample, sequenced in a study of control samples from healthy donors and cancer patients. Some clones are missing from TCRdb's copy, which holds only in-frame ones; the method was immunoSEQ multiplex PCR. The table records over 120,000 clones, about 90% of them present only once. Sequencing was performed on blood. All receptors come from a man aged 25 to 40 in good health.

The rearrangement links TRBV28 to TRBJ2-3; possibly TRBD1 for D (6 bases). Germline V CDR1 and CDR2: MDHEN, SYDVKM. Trimming left V 7 bases short and J 0 bases short, with 14 bases between. This CDR3 comprises 15 residues. CDR3 DNA sequence: TGTGCCAGCACAACGATCAGGGGTAGCACAGATACGCAGTATTTT. Translation gives CASTTIRGSTDTQYF.

V is TRBV4-1 and J is TRBJ2-7, with TRBD1 matching over 7 bases. J gave up 5 bases and V 0 bases, and 10 bases lay outside the gene matches. The germline V gene encodes CDR1 MGHRA and CDR2 YSYEKL. This CDR3 is 16 amino acids long. The DNA of the CDR3 is TGCGCCAGCAGCCAAGACCTGGGACAGATGACCCACGAGCAGTACTTC. Its protein is CASSQDLGQMTHEQYF.

The rearrangement links TRBV6-1 to TRBJ1-3, with D maybe TRBD1 (5 bases). V was pared by 1 base and J by 0 bases, with 13 bases between. This CDR3 spans 17 amino acids. Germline loops: CDR1 MNHNS, CDR2 SASEGT. In DNA, the CDR3 is TGTGCCAGCAGTGAAGTGGCGGCGGGGACCTCTGGAAACACCATATATTTT. Translated: CASSEVAAGTSGNTIYF.

This sequence joins TRBV27 and TRBJ2-3, with D possibly TRBD2 on 6 matching bases. V was cut by 5 bases and J by 4 bases, with 19 bases left in between. The CDR3 has 16 residues. Germline-derived CDR1 and CDR2 are MNHEY and SMNVEV (reference sequence). In DNA, the CDR3 is TGTGCCAGCAGTGCGGGACCATTGTTAGTGGCAGATACGCAGTATTTT. Its translation: CASSAGPLLVADTQYF.

V and J are TRBV19 and TRBJ1-1, with TRBD1 as a possible D gene (6 bases). CDR1 LNHDA and CDR2 SQIVND come from the germline V gene (reference sequence). Trimming stripped 2 bases from V and 9 bases from J, with 10 bases between. This CDR3 spans 12 amino acids. CDR3 bases: TGTGCCAGTAGTATAAGCCAGGGGAAAGCTTTCTTT. Its translation is CASSISQGKAFF.

The chain has TRBV2 and TRBJ1-1, with 8 bases aligning to TRBD1. CDR1 is SNHLY and CDR2 is FYNNEI in the germline V gene. With 6 bases clipped from V and 11 bases from J, the junction kept 5 bases outside the gene matches. This CDR3 is built from 11 residues. As DNA, the CDR3 is TGTGCCAGCAGGGACAGGGCGGGCGCTTTCTTT. Translating it yields CASRDRAGAFF.

The chain has TRBV30 and TRBJ1-2; 8 nucleotides agree with TRBD1. V dropped 0 bases and J dropped 8; count of bases not matched to a gene: 8. The CDR3 loop spans 14 amino acids. Per germline, CDR1 GTSNPN and CDR2 SVGIG (reference sequence). The CDR3 DNA reads TGTGCCTGGAGTGTACGACAGGGGATGGAGGGCTACACCTTC. Amino acids: CAWSVRQGMEGYTF.

The chain combines TRBV28 with TRBJ1-6; TRBD1 matches 7 bases. The CDR3 length is 17 residues. Germline lookup yields CDR1 MDHEN and CDR2 SYDVKM. The trim removed 6 bases at V and 12 bases at J, leaving 20 bases unmatched. CDR3 coding DNA: TGTGCCAGCAGCGGACGTATGACAGGGACCCCACTTAGACCCCTCCACTTT. It encodes CASSGRMTGTPLRPLHF. Variable domain in full (rest from reference TRBV28 and TRBJ1-6): DVKVTQSSRYLVKRTGEKVFLECVQDMDHENMFWYRQDPGLGLRLIYFSYDVKMKEKGDIPEGYSVSREKKERFSLILESASTNQTSMYLCASSGRMTGTPLRPLHFGNGTRLTVT.

The CDR3 is CASSGDSSGANVLTF. CDR3 in DNA: TGTGCCAGCAGTGGAGACAGCTCTGGGGCCAACGTCCTGACTTTC. The V call is TRBV2, the J call TRBJ2-6, with a weak D call TRBD1 (5 bases). Trimming left V 4 bases short and J 0 bases short, with 7 bases between. Looked up from germline, CDR1 is SNHLY and CDR2 is FYNNEI. This CDR3 is built from 15 residues.

The CDR3 reads CASRLHRGQVCGYTF. In DNA, the CDR3 is TGTGCAAGTCGCTTACACAGGGGGCAGGTTTGCGGCTACACCTTC. This sequence joins TRBV12-2 and TRBJ1-2; the table gives TRBD1 as D, unverified against the DNA. TRBV12-2 is a known pseudogene. The CDR3 runs to 15 residues.

This clone was counted between two and nine times. The gene calls are TRBV4-2 and TRBJ1-6; D is unresolved. Germline V gene lookup returns CDR1 LGHNA and CDR2 YNFKEQ. V was cut by 1 base and J by 10 bases, with 14 bases left in between. The CDR3 sequence is 15 residues long. The CDR3 coding sequence is TGTGCCAGCAGCCAAGTGGGTGTGCGGGTCTCACCCCTCCACTTT. Protein sequence: CASSQVGVRVSPLHF.

The chain couples TRBV5-1 to TRBJ1-2; no firm D call. This CDR3 spans 14 amino acids. With 0 bases removed from V and 2 bases from J, the gap between germline ends came to 8 bases. The germline gives CDR1 SGHRS, CDR2 YFSETQ. The CDR3 DNA sequence: TGCGCCAGCAGCTTGGCTTTATCAAACTATGGCTACACCTTC. Amino acid sequence: CASSLALSNYGYTF.

The chain joins TRBV5-6 to TRBJ2-2; possible D gene TRBD2, 6 bases. The V end lost 2 bases, the J end lost 7 bases, and 12 bases lay between the germline ends. The CDR3 has 14 residues. Germline V gene data show CDR1 as SGHDT and CDR2 as YYEEEE. The CDR3 bases are TGTGCCAGCAGCTTATTCGGGGGTATCGGGGAGCTGTTTTTT. It yields the protein CASSLFGGIGELFF.

The chain uses TRBV5-1 and TRBJ2-1, with 9 bases aligning to TRBD2. This CDR3 region has 15 residues. V shed 7 bases and J 3 bases; nucleotides not matched to a gene: 8. Germline-derived CDR1 and CDR2 are SGHRS and YFSETQ. In nucleotides, the CDR3 is TGCGCCAGCTCTGAACTAGCGGGTAACTACAATGAGCAGTTCTTC. It specifies CASSELAGNYNEQFF.

The rearrangement links TRBV10-2 to TRBJ2-7; D possibly matches TRBD1 or TRBD2 (5 bases each). Germline CDR1 reads WSHSY; CDR2 reads SAAADI. The CDR3 is made up of 14 amino acids. Between the trimmed V and J ends, which lost 8 bases and 2 bases, there was a span of 16 bases. The DNA of the CDR3 is TGCGCCAGCGTCGGGACGGGGTTCCCCTACGAGCAGTACTTC. It encodes CASVGTGFPYEQYF.

The J gene is TRBJ1-1, the V gene TRBV7-9; 11 positions agree with TRBD1. This CDR3 region has 14 residues. Germline CDR1 SEHNR, CDR2 FQNEAQ (reference sequence). The junction had 3 bases not matched to a gene; V was cut back by 3 bases and J by 6 bases. This CDR3 is CASSFGQGAAEAFF. The DNA for the CDR3 is TGTGCCAGCAGCTTTGGACAGGGGGCGGCTGAAGCTTTCTTT.

This clone was seen only once. This chain uses TRBV19 with TRBJ2-1; TRBD2 agrees at 10 bases. V shed 8 bases and J 14 bases; nucleotides not matched to a gene: 12. In germline, CDR1 is LNHDA, CDR2 SQIVND (reference sequence). The CDR3 contains 13 residues. The CDR3 region has the DNA TGTGCCAGTTCAAGCGGGGGGGCCACGGTGGAGTTCTTC. Protein: CASSSGGATVEFF.

This sequence joins TRBV24-1 and TRBJ2-1; TRBD2 agrees at 9 bases. V lost 4 bases, J lost 8 bases, and 5 bases stayed unmatched. The CDR3 sequence is 14 residues long. Germline V gene lookup returns CDR1 KGHDR and CDR2 SFDVKD. CDR3 sequence: CATSDRIAGDEQFF. CDR3 nucleotide sequence: TGTGCCACCAGTGACCGCATAGCGGGAGATGAGCAGTTCTTC.

This sequence joins TRBV9 and TRBJ1-1; a possible D gene is TRBD1 (5 bases). Between the trimmed V and J ends, which lost 4 bases and 3 bases, there was a span of 13 bases. The germline V gene has CDR1 SGDLS and CDR2 YYNGEE. CDR3 size: 14 residues. The DNA of the CDR3 is TGTGCCAGCAGCCCCGGGACGGCCCACACTGAAGCTTTCTTT. Its protein product is CASSPGTAHTEAFF.

CDR3 sequence: CASSGLDGHTQYF. The CDR3 nucleotides read TGTGCCAGCAGCGGGCTGGACGGCCATACGCAGTATTTT. The chain is built from TRBV9 and TRBJ2-3; D remains unclear. Trimming took off 3 bases at V and 7 bases at J, with 12 bases between the two ends. This CDR3 comprises 13 residues. The germline CDR1 and CDR2 sequences are SGDLS and YYNGEE.

The V and J genes are TRBV7-9 and TRBJ1-1; D is undetermined. This CDR3 region has 12 residues. Germline V lookup: CDR1 SEHNR, CDR2 FQNEAQ (reference sequence). V was pared by 1 base and J by 14 bases, with 14 bases between. The CDR3 coding sequence is TGTGCCAGCAGCTTAGAGGGCAGCCTGATCTTCTTT. It encodes CASSLEGSLIFF. Supplemented by reference TRBV7-9 and TRBJ1-1, the full variable domain reads DTGVSQNPRHKITKRGQNVTFRCDPISEHNRLYWYRQTLGQGPEFLTYFQNEAQLEKSRLLSDRFSAERPKGSFSTLEIQRTEQGDSAMYLCASSLEGSLIFFGQGTRLTVV.

The rearrangement links TRBV29-1 to TRBJ1-2; 7 bases fit TRBD1. CDR1 is SQVTM and CDR2 is ANQGSEA in the germline V gene. This CDR3 has 12 residues. Trimming cost V 4 bases and J 6 bases; bases outside gene matches: 5. CDR3 region: CSVAGGGHGYTF. The CDR3 DNA reads TGCAGCGTTGCAGGGGGTGGGCATGGCTACACCTTC.

V gene TRBV6-2 or TRBV6-3 combines with J gene TRBJ2-2; D unresolved. V lost 5 bases, J lost 0 bases, and 13 bases lay in between. The V gene's germline CDR1 is MNHEY and CDR2 SVGEGT. This CDR3 comprises 16 residues. This chain's CDR3 is CASSPRPFANTGELFF. CDR3 coding DNA: TGTGCCAGCAGTCCCCGCCCCTTTGCGAACACCGGGGAGCTGTTTTTT.

This chain links TRBV29-1 with TRBJ1-2; D not resolved. The CDR3 is 13 amino acids. The germline V gene has CDR1 SQVTM and CDR2 ANQGSEA. Trimming took 0 bases from V and 8 from J, leaving 13 bases between them. The CDR3 sequence is CSVEDQVPRGYTF. DNA of the CDR3: TGCAGCGTTGAAGATCAGGTCCCCCGGGGCTACACCTTC.

This clone was observed a single time. CDR3 DNA: TGTGCCAGCAGCTTGTACGCGGGGGGGCCAAGCACAGATACGCAGTATTTT. It yields the protein CASSLYAGGPSTDTQYF. V gene TRBV5-6 combines with J gene TRBJ2-3, with TRBD2 identical over 9 bases. Losses at the gene ends were 1 base for V and 0 bases for J; bases not matched to a gene: 6. The CDR3 runs to 17 residues. Per the germline V gene, CDR1 is SGHDT and CDR2 is YYEEEE.

The CDR3 DNA sequence: TGTGCCATCAGTGCTTCTAGCGGTTCCACAGATACGCAGTATTTT. Protein sequence: CAISASSGSTDTQYF. The J gene is TRBJ2-3, the V gene TRBV10-3; 7 nucleotides line up with TRBD2. The germline V gene encodes CDR1 ENHRY and CDR2 SYGVKD. The CDR3 totals 15 residues. Trimming took 4 bases from V and 2 from J; bases not matched to a gene: 6.

The J gene is TRBJ1-6, the V gene TRBV6-5, with D uncertain. The germline CDR1 and CDR2 sequences are MNHEY and SVGAGI. Trimming took off 2 bases at V and 10 bases at J, with 6 bases between the two ends. There are 12 residues in the CDR3. The CDR3 DNA reads as TGTGCCAGCAGTTACGGCAACTCACCCCTCCACTTT. Translated: CASSYGNSPLHF.

This clone was picked up one time. The genes are TRBV14 and TRBJ1-3, with D maybe TRBD1 (6 bases). Germline CDR1 and CDR2: SGHDN and FVKESK. The CDR3 has 14 residues. V lost 4 bases, J lost 4 bases, and 11 bases lay in between. CDR3 coding DNA: TGTGCCAGCAGCCGGCGTGGGGGCGGAAACACCATATATTTT. Translating it yields CASSRRGGGNTIYF.

The gene calls are TRBV27 and TRBJ2-3; TRBD2 matches 16 bases. Germline V gene lookup returns CDR1 MNHEY and CDR2 SMNVEV (reference sequence). CDR3 size: 18 residues. Trimming took 5 bases from V and 3 from J; bases not matched to a gene: 8. CDR3 DNA: TGTGCCAGCAGTCTGATCGGGACTAGCGGGGGGGCTACAGATACGCAGTATTTT. Protein sequence: CASSLIGTSGGATDTQYF.

The V call is TRBV9, the J call TRBJ1-2, with 9 positions matching TRBD1. CDR1 is SGDLS, CDR2 YYNGEE, per germline. The CDR3 contains 14 residues. Unmatched junction bases numbered 7, after V lost 2 bases and J lost 8 bases. The CDR3 protein is CASSVGQGSGGYTF. In nucleotides, the CDR3 is TGTGCCAGCAGCGTGGGACAGGGTAGCGGAGGCTACACCTTC.

CDR3 bases: TGTGCCAGCAGTTGGGGAGAGATGAACACTGAAGCTTTCTTT. Translation: CASSWGEMNTEAFF. This sequence joins TRBV5-8 and TRBJ1-1; D unresolved. Trimming left V 5 bases short and J 0 bases short, with 11 bases between. The V gene's germline CDR1 is SGHTS and CDR2 YDEGEE. The length of the CDR3 is 14 residues. Combining the CDR3 with reference TRBV5-8 and TRBJ1-1 gives the whole variable domain EAGVTQSPTHLIKTRGQQATLRCSPISGHTSVYWYQQALGLGLQFLLWYDEGEERNRGNFPPRFSGRQFPNYSSELNVNALELEDSALYLCASSWGEMNTEAFFGQGTRLTVV.

This chain's CDR3 is CASSLAAATGSYEQYF. In nucleotides, the CDR3 is TGCGCCAGCAGCTTGGCCGCCGCGACAGGGTCCTACGAGCAGTACTTC. The chain uses TRBV5-1 and TRBJ2-7; 7 bases align to TRBD1. With 0 bases clipped from V and 1 base from J, the junction kept 7 bases outside the gene matches. Germline lookup yields CDR1 SGHRS and CDR2 YFSETQ. The CDR3 is 16 residues long.